This is a list of T cell receptor beta chains from one sample in a study of regulatory T cells in long-lasting Graves disease. TCRdb itself ran the multiplex PCR reads through MiXCR, one entry per CDR3 protein. The table shows over 500,000 distinct CDR3 sequences, with roughly 16% occurring only once. These data also featured in a second study, about T cells in Graves' hyperthyroidism and ophthalmopathy.

The material was peripheral blood mononuclear cells (PBMCs), obtained at new diagnosis, from a patient treated with antithyroid drugs. These receptors all come from a man younger than 35 with Graves disease. CDR3s include the opening cysteine and the closing phenylalanine or tryptophan. The D gene is left open where the match is weak. A row's size may be missing; if present it is once, few, many or a size class.

d_call clone_size j_call v_call cdr3_aa cdr3_nt
- many TRBJ2-7 TRBV20-1 CSAPAEGLTYEQYF TGCAGTGCTCCAGCGGAGGGACTGACCTACGAGCAGTACTTC
TRBD2 - TRBJ2-1 TRBV11-2 CASGGTSGINEQFF TGTGCCAGCGGAGGGACTAGCGGTATCAATGAGCAGTTCTTC
- - TRBJ1-2 TRBV28 CASTSGRGYTF TGTGCCAGCACATCAGGGAGGGGCTACACCTTC
- few TRBJ2-7 TRBV20-1 CSAKSQGRNYEQYF TGCAGTGCTAAGTCCCAGGGAAGGAACTACGAGCAGTACTTC
- - TRBJ2-2 TRBV29-1 CSVVGDTGELFF TGCAGCGTTGTGGGGGACACCGGGGAGCTGTTTTTT
- few TRBJ1-3 TRBV7-9 CASSSGGRGNTIYF TGTGCCAGCAGCTCTGGAGGGAGGGGTAACACCATATATTTT
TRBD1 few TRBJ2-6 TRBV19 CASRAGTGELPGANVLTF TGTGCCAGTAGGGCCGGGACAGGGGAATTGCCTGGGGCCAACGTCCTGACTTTC
- many TRBJ1-3 TRBV15 CATRFRAGNTIYF TGTGCCACCAGGTTTAGGGCTGGAAACACCATATATTTT
TRBD1 - TRBJ2-7 TRBV18 CASGETGGGYEQYF TGTGCCAGCGGGGAGACAGGGGGCGGCTACGAGCAGTACTTC
TRBD1 - TRBJ1-4 TRBV5-6 CASSRTGWNEKLFF TGTGCCAGCAGCCGGACAGGATGGAATGAAAAACTGTTTTTT
TRBD1 many TRBJ1-1 TRBV7-8 CASSLWGQGGVNTEAFF TGTGCCAGCAGCTTATGGGGACAGGGAGGGGTGAACACTGAAGCTTTCTTT
TRBD2 - TRBJ2-1 TRBV20-1 CSAIRTSGSSYNEQFF TGCAGTGCTATTCGGACTAGCGGGAGCTCCTACAATGAGCAGTTCTTC
TRBD2 many TRBJ2-1 TRBV2 CASKILAGVSNEQFF TGTGCCAGCAAGATTCTAGCGGGAGTCAGCAATGAGCAGTTCTTC
- many TRBJ2-1 TRBV28 CASSLGLGGNEQFF TGTGCCAGCAGCTTGGGTCTGGGGGGCAATGAGCAGTTCTTC
TRBD2 few TRBJ2-3 TRBV11-2 CASSSQLTSGGQQLLDTQYF TGTGCCAGCAGCTCCCAGCTGACTAGCGGGGGACAACAACTCCTAGATACGCAGTATTTT
- - TRBJ1-2 TRBV28 CASSGSSSNSLGYGYTF TGTGCCAGCAGCGGGAGTTCGAGTAATAGCTTGGGCTATGGCTACACCTTC
- many TRBJ2-5 TRBV3-1 CASSRGRAETQYF TGTGCCAGCAGCCGCGGCAGGGCGGAGACCCAGTACTTC
TRBD1 many TRBJ2-5 TRBV11-2 CASSLSGQDSAQYF TGTGCCAGCAGCTTATCTGGACAGGATTCGGCCCAGTACTTC
TRBD1 - TRBJ1-3 TRBV5-1 CASSLGPTGMIGNTIYF TGCGCCAGCAGCTTGGGACCGACAGGGATGATTGGAAACACCATATATTTT
- few TRBJ1-1 TRBV4-1 CASSQARAVAFF TGCGCCAGCAGCCAAGCCAGGGCAGTAGCTTTCTTT
- many TRBJ2-3 TRBV6-5 CASSYPEDTQYF TGTGCCAGCAGTTACCCCGAGGATACGCAGTATTTT
TRBD1 - TRBJ1-1 TRBV9 CASSVGPPGGNTEAFF TGTGCCAGCAGCGTAGGTCCCCCAGGGGGAAACACTGAAGCTTTCTTT
- - TRBJ1-2 TRBV14 CASSQAMGPYGYTF TGTGCCAGCAGCCAAGCGATGGGCCCCTATGGCTACACCTTC
- many TRBJ1-4 TRBV20-1 CSARGRGEGATNEKLFF TGCAGTGCTCGAGGGCGGGGAGAGGGCGCAACTAATGAAAAACTGTTTTTT
- many TRBJ1-5 TRBV28 CASSLPTTGYQPQHF TGTGCCAGCAGTTTACCCACGACAGGTTACCAGCCCCAGCATTTT
- few TRBJ1-4 TRBV20-1 CSATTGTRGELFF TGCAGTGCTACGACCGGGACAAGGGGGGAACTGTTTTTT
TRBD1 many TRBJ1-1 TRBV11-2 CASSVQGPGTEAFF TGTGCCAGCAGCGTACAGGGGCCGGGCACTGAAGCTTTCTTT
- few TRBJ1-2 TRBV12-3/TRBV12-4 CASSFSGFYGYTF TGTGCCAGCAGTTTTTCAGGGTTCTATGGCTACACCTTC
TRBD1 - TRBJ2-1 TRBV29-1 CSVEELAVGTGGYEQFF TGCAGCGTTGAAGAATTGGCAGTTGGGACAGGGGGTTATGAGCAGTTCTTC
- many TRBJ2-7 TRBV15 CATSRDEQGGWEQYF TGTGCCACCAGCAGAGATGAGCAGGGGGGCTGGGAGCAGTACTTC
TRBD2 many TRBJ2-1 TRBV11-3 CASSLAGLAGGREQFF TGTGCCAGCAGCTTAGCGGGTCTAGCGGGAGGCAGGGAGCAGTTCTTC
TRBD2 few TRBJ2-5 TRBV6-1 CASSRGTSGRETQYF TGTGCCAGCAGTCGGGGGACTAGTGGGAGAGAGACCCAGTACTTC
- few TRBJ1-2 TRBV28 CASSLFGGSGGYTF TGTGCCAGCAGTTTATTTGGGGGGAGTGGTGGCTACACCTTC
TRBD2 many TRBJ2-1 TRBV7-8 CASSLRLAGGNEQFF TGTGCCAGCAGCCTTAGACTAGCGGGAGGCAATGAGCAGTTCTTC
- - TRBJ1-4 TRBV4-1 CASSQGGGQGTNEKLFF TGCGCCAGCAGCCAAGGTGGGGGTCAGGGAACTAATGAAAAACTGTTTTTT
TRBD2 - TRBJ2-2 TRBV7-2 CVVGGRVNTGELFF TGTGTCGTTGGCGGGAGGGTTAACACCGGGGAGCTGTTTTTT
- many TRBJ1-1 TRBV3-1 CASSQDSEAFF TGTGCCAGCAGCCAGGACAGTGAAGCTTTCTTT
- - TRBJ2-1 TRBV15 CATSRDRSSYNEQFF TGTGCCACCAGCAGAGATAGGAGCTCCTACAATGAGCAGTTCTTC
TRBD1 many TRBJ1-1 TRBV12-3/TRBV12-4 CASRQPGTANTEAFF TGTGCCAGCAGGCAACCCGGGACAGCGAACACTGAAGCTTTCTTT
- - TRBJ1-5 TRBV20-1 CSAWTTSSNQPQHF TGCAGTGCTTGGACAACCTCTAGCAATCAGCCCCAGCATTTT
- once TRBJ1-2 TRBV3-1 CASSITRGTANYGYTF TGTGCCAGCAGTATAACACGAGGCACAGCTAACTATGGCTACACCTTC
- many TRBJ1-1 TRBV19 CATRGLNTEAFF TGTGCCACCAGGGGCTTGAACACTGAAGCTTTCTTT
TRBD2 few TRBJ2-3 TRBV4-1 CASSQEGRARDTQYF TGCGCCAGCAGCCAAGAAGGGAGGGCGAGGGATACGCAGTATTTT